The TCR beta chain under discussion was sequenced for a study of T cells after yellow fever vaccination. General study findings and limits: A weaker secondary response peaked on day 5, the primary on day 15.

Note on this clonotype: What it recognizes is unknown.

The CDR3 loop spans 17 amino acids. J was trimmed by 1 base and V by 2 bases; bases with no gene match: 3. In germline, CDR1 is LGHNA, CDR2 YNFKEQ. Template switching by 5'RACE produced TCR cDNA, adding a universal primer site and UMIs. TCRdb independently ran MiXCR on the 5' RACE reads; one entry per CDR3 protein. The repertoire consists of under 600,000 distinct CDR3 sequences, with around a fifth occurring once and the leading ten covering around 17%. This TCR derives from a man aged 18-30 years who received the YFV17D yellow fever vaccine. This chain uses TRBV4-2 with TRBJ2-5, with TRBD2 identical over 14 bases. Sample: PBMCs, taken approximately 22 days after the first yellow fever vaccination. This chain's CDR3 is CASSQSGLAGGQETQYF. In nucleotides, the CDR3 is TGTGCCAGCAGCCAATCCGGACTAGCGGGGGGCCAAGAGACCCAGTACTTC.